The sequence of this T cell receptor beta chain was determined in a study of blood T cell repertoires in COVID-19. Study at large: Acute and convalescent COVID-19 specimens originated in the United States, Italy and Spain. Sample material is recorded as cDNA or gDNA derived from T cells, B-cell-depleted T cells, or PBMCs.

Trimming stripped 1 base from V and 6 bases from J, with 27 bases between. CDR1 MNHEY and CDR2 SVGEGT come from the germline V gene. The CDR3 is 19 residues long. In the original analysis: From reference gene primer amplification, estimates of nucleated cell counts were derived. Method: immunoSEQ multiplex PCR; TCRdb's copy keeps in-frame clones and lacks some. The V and J calls and the clone size are those of that table, but D and trimming were determined from the DNA. The repertoire holds around 300,000 clones, with roughly 85% as singletons. The chain joins TRBV6-2 or TRBV6-3 to TRBJ1-2; possible D gene TRBD1, 5 bases. The specimen sequenced was peripheral blood. The clonotype was recovered from a woman aged 25-40 years with active or convalescent COVID-19. CDR3 nucleotides: TGTGCCAGCAGTTACTTGGAAGACTTACAGGTCCAGGGTTTGGATGGCTACACCTTC. Protein product: CASSYLEDLQVQGLDGYTF.